Shown below are 20 T cell receptor beta chains from a single sample sequenced in a study of blood T cells in healthy people across ages. A second PCR, run for roughly 6 to 11 cycles, used a sample-barcoded 5' primer plus a J-beta primer mix. TCRdb called the 5' RACE reads again in MiXCR, with one record for every CDR3 protein. In the table there are under 1,000,000 distinct CDR3 sequences, 36% of which are singletons. The specimen was blood. These receptors were collected from a man in his late teens or twenties in good health.

V gene TRBV20-1 combines with J gene TRBJ2-5; tentative D call: TRBD2 (7 bases). The CDR3 consists of 15 residues. Looked up from germline, CDR1 is DFQATT and CDR2 is SNEGSKA (reference sequence). V was trimmed by 6 bases and J by 1 base, leaving 18 bases between them. Written as DNA, the CDR3 is TGCAGTGCGCACGAGGGGGGGCAGGGCCAAGAGACCCAGTACTTC. It specifies CSAHEGGQGQETQYF.

This clonotype was found many times. The chain employs TRBV20-1 and TRBJ2-1; possibly TRBD2 for D (6 bases). Germline V CDR1 and CDR2: DFQATT, SNEGSKA (reference sequence). This CDR3 comprises 16 residues. V dropped 0 bases and J dropped 7 bases, with 19 bases sitting between them. As DNA, the CDR3 is TGCAGTGCTAGAGATAGGACGGGGGTCCGGGGAAATGAGCAGTTCTTC. Translation: CSARDRTGVRGNEQFF.

The count of this clonotype is one. The chain recombines TRBV20-1 with TRBJ1-6; D gene unclear. Germline-derived CDR1 and CDR2 are DFQATT and SNEGSKA (reference sequence). CDR3 length equals 12 residues. The CDR3 reads CSQNGPNSPLHF. CDR3 nucleotides: TGCAGCCAGAATGGGCCTAATTCACCCCTCCACTTT.

This clonotype was found a few times. This sequence joins TRBV7-2 and TRBJ2-1; D may be TRBD2 (6 bases). V was cut by 2 bases and J by 4 bases, with 12 bases left in between. The CDR3 contains 15 residues. Germline CDR1 SGHTA, CDR2 FQGNSA. CDR3 protein: CASSLSGAGYNEQFF. DNA of the CDR3: TGTGCCAGCAGCTTATCCGGGGCGGGATACAATGAGCAGTTCTTC.

This clonotype occurred many times. J is TRBJ1-2 and V is TRBV20-1; D might be TRBD1 (5 bases). The germline V gene encodes CDR1 DFQATT and CDR2 SNEGSKA (reference sequence). CDR3 length: 16 residues. Trimming left V 0 bases short and J 2 bases short, with 16 bases between. CDR3 loop: CSARDLKGTRNYGYTF. The DNA for the CDR3 is TGCAGTGCTAGAGATCTGAAGGGGACTCGAAACTATGGCTACACCTTC.

There are a few counts of this clonotype. In DNA form, the CDR3 reads TGCAGTGCCCCCGAAGAGTCAGGGGGACTATATGGCTACACCTTC. This encodes CSAPEESGGLYGYTF. V gene TRBV20-1 combines with J gene TRBJ1-2, with 7 nucleotides matching TRBD1. Germline V CDR1 and CDR2: DFQATT, SNEGSKA (reference sequence). The CDR3 contains 15 residues. The V segment lost 6 bases and the J segment 5 bases; nucleotides outside the gene matches: 15.

A note on this clonotype: A read error is likely here: a far larger clone is one base away. The rearrangement uses TRBV27 and TRBJ2-1; 9 positions agree with TRBD2. The CDR3 sequence is 15 residues long. Looked up from germline, CDR1 is MNHEY and CDR2 is SMNVEV (reference sequence). The DNA of the CDR3 is TGTGCCAGCAGTTTGACTAGCGGTTCTTACAATGAGCAGATCTTC. Protein product: CASSLTSGSYNEQIF.

The V and J genes are TRBV6-5 and TRBJ2-1; possible D gene TRBD2, 5 bases. Looked up from germline, CDR1 is MNHEY and CDR2 is SVGAGI. The CDR3 is made up of 16 amino acids. The V end lost 4 bases, the J end lost 6 bases, and 19 bases lay between the germline ends. CDR3 region: CASSSRRKTRANEQFF. CDR3 nucleotides: TGTGCCAGCAGTTCCCGCCGAAAAACGCGGGCCAATGAGCAGTTCTTC.

In this sample, this clonotype turned up a few times. The rearrangement joins TRBV7-9 to TRBJ2-5; no clear D gene. Germline V gives CDR1 SEHNR, CDR2 FQNEAQ (reference sequence). With 1 base removed from V and 5 bases from J, the gap between germline ends came to 11 bases. The CDR3 runs to 14 residues. This CDR3 reads CASSLVGLLETQYF. The DNA for the CDR3 is TGTGCCAGCAGCTTAGTAGGCCTCCTCGAGACCCAGTACTTC.

In this sample, this clonotype turned up a few times. This rearrangement joins TRBV6-5 to TRBJ1-4, with D maybe TRBD1 (6 bases). Germline-derived CDR1 and CDR2 are MNHEY and SVGAGI. The CDR3 loop spans 15 amino acids. Trimming pared 2 bases from V and 4 bases from J, leaving 11 bases between. The CDR3 protein is CASSYAGASNEKLFF. The CDR3 DNA reads TGTGCCAGCAGTTACGCGGGGGCGAGTAATGAAAAACTGTTTTTT.

There are a few counts of this clonotype. CDR3 DNA sequence: TGTGCCATCAGTGATGGCGGGGGTATAGAGACCCAGTACTTC. Translating gives CAISDGGGIETQYF. The chain recombines TRBV10-3 with TRBJ2-5; TRBD2 aligns across 7 bases. Looked up from germline, CDR1 is ENHRY and CDR2 is SYGVKD. The CDR3 runs to 14 residues. With 3 bases clipped from V and 4 bases from J, the junction kept 5 bases outside the gene matches.

The chain employs TRBV9 and TRBJ1-6, with D perhaps matching TRBD1 (6 bases). The germline V gene encodes CDR1 SGDLS and CDR2 YYNGEE. V was cut by 0 bases and J by 6 bases, with 10 bases left in between. CDR3 length equals 15 residues. Here the CDR3 DNA reads TGTGCCAGCAGCGTAGAAGACAGGATTAATTCACCCCTCCACTTT. Translating it yields CASSVEDRINSPLHF.

CDR3 DNA: TGTGCCAGCAGTTACTCGTGGCCCGCGCGGTCGGGGTCCTACAATGAGCAGTTCTTC. This encodes CASSYSWPARSGSYNEQFF. The chain employs TRBV6-5 and TRBJ2-1, with D perhaps TRBD2 (5 bases). This CDR3 has 19 amino acids. Trimming took 0 bases from V and 1 from J, leaving 19 bases between them. From germline, CDR1 is MNHEY and CDR2 SVGAGI.

With regard to this clonotype: A much larger clone differs from this one at a single base, so this may be a read error. J is TRBJ2-4 and V is TRBV5-1; 7 nucleotides agree with TRBD1. This CDR3 region has 16 residues. V shed 1 base, J shed 13 bases, and the junction held 17 bases outside the gene matches. Germline V CDR1 and CDR2: SGHRS, YFSETQ. The CDR3 here is CASSLFSDREINEQYF. The CDR3 DNA sequence: TGCGCCAGCAGCTTGTTTAGCGACAGGGAAATCAATGAGCAGTACTTC.

This rearrangement joins TRBV19 to TRBJ2-5; D possibly corresponds to TRBD1 (6 bases). Germline V gives CDR1 LNHDA, CDR2 SQIVND (reference sequence). The CDR3 runs to 14 residues. The V and J ends lost 2 bases and 3 bases respectively, with 10 bases between them. The CDR3, as DNA: TGTGCCAGTAGTATACGGGACAACAAAGAGACCCAGTACTTC. Translated, it gives CASSIRDNKETQYF.

In this sample, this clonotype turned up a few times. This rearrangement joins TRBV5-1 to TRBJ1-6; the D gene is possibly TRBD1 (5 bases). This CDR3 is 15 amino acids long. Germline CDR1 is SGHRS and CDR2 is YFSETQ. Between the trimmed V and J ends, which lost 0 bases and 5 bases, there was a span of 9 bases. The CDR3 coding sequence is TGCGCCAGCAGCTTGGGGTCCAGGGATAATTCACCCCTCCACTTT. This sequence encodes CASSLGSRDNSPLHF.

The chain's CDR3 is CAIRTGTSNNEQYF. The CDR3 nucleotides read TGTGCCATCAGAACCGGGACTAGTAACAACGAGCAGTACTTC. The chain combines TRBV10-3 with TRBJ2-7; 8 nucleotides align to TRBD2. The trim removed 6 bases at V and 5 bases at J, leaving 9 bases unmatched. This CDR3 region has 14 residues. Germline loops: CDR1 ENHRY, CDR2 SYGVKD.

This clonotype turned up a few times. The rearrangement uses TRBV12-3 or TRBV12-4 and TRBJ1-1; D call uncertain. The CDR3 spans 13 residues. The ends were cut back, 7 bases at V and 0 bases at J, with 9 bases in the middle. CDR3 sequence (DNA): TGTGCCAGCAATTCGGCGGTGAACACTGAAGCTTTCTTT. Translation: CASNSAVNTEAFF.

This clonotype was detected a few times. A much larger clone sits a single nucleotide away, making a read error possible. The chain uses TRBV5-1 and TRBJ1-1, with D unresolved. V lost 0 bases, J lost 0 bases, and 6 bases lay in between. The CDR3 sequence is 14 residues long. The germline gives CDR1 SGHRS, CDR2 YFSETQ. CDR3 DNA: TGCGCCAGCAGCTTGGACGGGGTGAACACTGAAGCTTTCTTT. It translates to CASSLDGVNTEAFF.

This clonotype was found a few times. The chain carries TRBV20-1 and TRBJ2-1; the match to TRBD1 covers 7 bases. The germline V gene encodes CDR1 DFQATT and CDR2 SNEGSKA (reference sequence). This CDR3 has 14 amino acids. V lost 3 bases, J lost 6 bases, and 8 bases stayed unmatched. The chain's CDR3 is CSARSYRGANEQFF. CDR3 DNA sequence: TGCAGTGCTAGGTCATACAGGGGCGCCAATGAGCAGTTCTTC.